This TCR beta chain was obtained from a study of blood T cell repertoires in COVID-19. This clone occurred once. The CDR3 is 15 residues long. Germline trimming cut 3 bases from V and 0 bases from J; bases unmatched to any gene: 3. Germline-derived CDR1 and CDR2 are SGHDT and YYEEEE. Profiling relied on immunoSEQ multiplex PCR, and the TCRdb table lists in-frame clones only, not all of them. The table records 100,000 to 110,000 clones, approximately 91% of them present only once. The sequence was obtained from a man over 45 with active COVID-19. What was sequenced was peripheral blood. The rearrangement uses TRBV5-6 and TRBJ2-1, with 7 bases identical to TRBD2. The DNA for the CDR3 is TGTGCCAGCAGCTCGCGGGGGAGCTCCTACAATGAGCAGTTCTTC. It translates to CASSSRGSSYNEQFF.